A single sample gave rise to the 6 T cell receptor beta chains below, sequenced in a study of T-cell reconstitution after alpha-beta-depleted transplantation in children. Unique molecular identifiers were used in preparing the TCRbeta library. TCRdb fed the PCR reads into MiXCR, producing one record per CDR3 protein. The sample has about 600,000 distinct CDR3 sequences; about 11% are singletons. The sequencing here drew on PBMCs from the stem cell graft donor, taken from the stem cell graft. Every receptor here comes from a human donor who donated a stem cell graft to a child with acute myeloid leukemia.

V and J are TRBV24-1 and TRBJ2-5; no definite D call. From germline, CDR1 is KGHDR and CDR2 SFDVKD. The V and J ends lost 3 bases and 5 bases respectively, with 9 bases between them. This CDR3 has 13 residues. The CDR3 reads CATSDPGRETQYF. The DNA of the CDR3 is TGTGCCACCAGTGATCCGGGTCGGGAGACCCAGTACTTC.

This chain uses TRBV28 with TRBJ1-1; 9 nucleotides agree with TRBD1. Germline CDR1 MDHEN, CDR2 SYDVKM. The CDR3 contains 14 residues. After removal of 8 bases from V and 2 bases from J, the junction contained 6 bases not matched to a gene. For the CDR3, the DNA is TGTGCCAGCCGGACAGGGGTGAGAAACACTGAAGCTTTCTTT. Encoded protein: CASRTGVRNTEAFF.

The chain uses TRBV25-1 and TRBJ1-6; the D is unclear. This CDR3 region has 15 residues. Germline V gives CDR1 MGHDK, CDR2 SYGVNS. The ends were cut back, 0 bases at V and 8 bases at J, with 11 bases in the middle. CDR3 DNA sequence: TGTGCCAGCAGTGAATATAGCAGTTTAGATTCACCCCTCCACTTT. This gives the protein CASSEYSSLDSPLHF.

This clonotype was recorded at least ten times. V and J are TRBV20-1 and TRBJ2-1; tentative D call: TRBD2 (5 bases). Germline values: CDR1 DFQATT, CDR2 SNEGSKA (reference sequence). The CDR3 spans 17 residues. The V and J ends lost 0 bases and 7 bases respectively, with 22 bases between them. The CDR3 sequence is CSARDIGIASTGNEQFF. The CDR3 DNA reads as TGCAGTGCTAGAGATATAGGGATAGCCAGCACGGGGAATGAGCAGTTCTTC.

The V call is TRBV20-1, the J call TRBJ1-5; TRBD1 matches at 10 bases. J gave up 6 bases and V 1 base, and 6 bases lay outside the gene matches. CDR1 and CDR2 from the germline V gene are DFQATT and SNEGSKA (reference sequence). This CDR3 comprises 15 residues. The CDR3 coding sequence is TGCAGTGCTAGAGTGAGGGGGACAGGGGTTCAGCCCCAGCATTTT. Protein product: CSARVRGTGVQPQHF.

The J gene is TRBJ2-3, the V gene TRBV20-1, with 8 bases fitting TRBD2. V lost 3 bases to trimming and J lost 5 bases; unmatched junction nucleotides: 4. This CDR3 contains 13 residues. The germline CDR1 and CDR2 sequences are DFQATT and SNEGSKA (reference sequence). CDR3 sequence reads: CSARRGRIDTQYF. The DNA of the CDR3 is TGCAGTGCTAGGCGCGGGAGGATAGATACGCAGTATTTT.